This TCR beta chain was sequenced for a study of cytomegalovirus exposure and HLA in healthy donors. Germline V gene lookup returns CDR1 MNHEY and CDR2 SVGAGI. J gave up 3 bases and V 7 bases, and 3 bases lay outside the gene matches. The CDR3 is 14 amino acids. 13 Jbeta primers and 60 Vbeta primers were used for the PCR. The repertoire was sequenced with immunoSEQ multiplex PCR; TCRdb's copy has only in-frame clones and lacks some. The sample yields fewer than 250,000 clones, roughly 88% seen once. Sequencing was carried out using PBMCs. This chain connects TRBV6-5 to TRBJ2-2; 9 positions match TRBD2. This clonotype was obtained from a boy younger than 10 in good health and CMV-seronegative. CDR3 amino acids: CASTLAGDTGELFF. In nucleotides, the CDR3 is TGTGCCAGCACCTTAGCGGGAGACACCGGGGAGCTGTTTTTT.